A single sample is the source of the 25 T cell receptor beta chains below, sequenced in a study of OX40 agonist ivuxolimab in advanced cancers. The data were produced by immunoSEQ multiplex PCR, yet TCRdb's version contains in-frame clones alone and is incomplete. The sample shows about 54,000 clones, approximately 80% of them seen only once. The sequenced sample was CD4+ or CD8+ T cells sorted from blood, obtained in a trial of the OX40 agonist ivuxolimab. The receptor source for this set is an adult with an advanced solid tumor such as melanoma, head and neck, liver or kidney cancer.

This chain connects TRBV7-8 to TRBJ1-1; TRBD1 is a possible D gene (5 bases). The V gene lost 7 bases and the J gene lost 3 bases, with 9 bases spanning the gap. The CDR3 extends over 12 amino acids. Looked up from germline, CDR1 is SGHVS and CDR2 is FQNEAQ. The CDR3 sequence is CASTRGYTEAFF. In nucleotides, the CDR3 is TGTGCCAGCACGAGGGGTTACACTGAAGCTTTCTTT.

This chain links TRBV6-1 with TRBJ2-7; D is unclear. Germline loops: CDR1 MNHNS, CDR2 SASEGT. CDR3 length: 13 amino acids. V lost 5 bases and J lost 2, with 10 bases in between. As DNA, the CDR3 is TGTGCCAGCAGTCCCCCGCAGACCTACGAGCAGTACTTC. The encoded protein is CASSPPQTYEQYF.

The chain carries TRBV27 and TRBJ2-1; D is ambiguous. CDR1 MNHEY and CDR2 SMNVEV come from the germline V gene (reference sequence). CDR3 length: 14 amino acids. Trimming pared 5 bases from V and 4 bases from J, leaving 12 bases between. The CDR3 here is CASSNTGVYNEQFF. The CDR3, as DNA: TGTGCCAGCAGTAACACTGGGGTATACAATGAGCAGTTCTTC.

This chain joins TRBV6-6 and TRBJ1-2, with TRBD1 as a possible D gene (5 bases). The CDR3 length is 15 residues. CDR1 MNHNY and CDR2 SVGAGI come from the germline V gene (reference sequence). V was shortened by 2 bases and J by 1 base, with 11 bases between the two germline ends. The CDR3 spells CASSYDRGGNYGYTF. CDR3 coding DNA: TGTGCCAGCAGTTACGATAGGGGAGGTAACTATGGCTACACCTTC.

This clone was seen a handful of times. The rearrangement uses TRBV5-1 and TRBJ1-1, with 10 bases fitting TRBD1. Germline CDR1 and CDR2: SGHRS and YFSETQ. Trimming cost V 3 bases and J 3 bases; bases outside gene matches: 2. The CDR3 is made up of 14 amino acids. The CDR3 region has the DNA TGCGCCAGCAGCTCGACAGGGGGCCACACTGAAGCTTTCTTT. The encoded protein is CASSSTGGHTEAFF. The whole variable domain, filled in from reference TRBV5-1 and TRBJ1-1, reads KAGVTQTPRYLIKTRGQQVTLSCSPISGHRSVSWYQQTPGQGLQFLFEYFSETQRNKGNFPGRFSGRQFSNSRSEMNVSTLELGDSALYLCASSSTGGHTEAFFGQGTRLTVV.

The chain carries TRBV7-2 and TRBJ2-7, with TRBD2 matching over 7 bases. The CDR3 spans 16 residues. The germline V gene encodes CDR1 SGHTA and CDR2 FQGNSA. V was clipped by 4 bases and J by 2 bases; unmatched bases: 11. CDR3 loop: CASSSRGEGRTYEQYF. The CDR3 DNA reads as TGTGCCAGCAGCTCCAGAGGGGAGGGCAGGACCTACGAGCAGTACTTC.

This clone was seen a single time. The V and J genes are TRBV2 and TRBJ1-2; D unclear. V gave up 6 bases and J gave up 5 bases, with 16 bases separating them. The CDR3 contains 14 residues. Per germline, CDR1 SNHLY and CDR2 FYNNEI. This CDR3 reads CASSHRGIGYGYTF. The CDR3 DNA is TGTGCCAGCAGCCACCGGGGAATAGGGTATGGCTACACCTTC.

This chain's CDR3 is CAISPGLGRETQYF. The DNA of the CDR3 is TGTGCCATCAGTCCGGGACTAGGGAGGGAGACCCAGTACTTC. The chain couples TRBV10-3 to TRBJ2-5; 8 positions match TRBD2. The CDR3 spans 14 residues. Germline values: CDR1 ENHRY, CDR2 SYGVKD. Trimming removed 5 bases from V and 5 bases from J; junction bases left unmatched: 7.

The chain combines TRBV19 with TRBJ2-2, with TRBD2 matching 8 bases. The J segment lost 2 bases and the V segment lost 11 bases, leaving 7 bases of the junction unmatched. The CDR3 runs 14 residues. CDR1 LNHDA and CDR2 SQIVND come from the germline V gene (reference sequence). The CDR3 nucleotides are TGTGCCTCAACCGGGACTAGAAACACCGGGGAGCTGTTTTTT. Translation: CASTGTRNTGELFF.

The gene calls are TRBV27 and TRBJ1-5; tentatively, D is TRBD1 (6 bases). V was clipped by 8 bases and J by 6 bases, with 17 bases between them. Germline-derived CDR1 and CDR2 are MNHEY and SMNVEV (reference sequence). This CDR3 comprises 14 residues. CDR3: CASGGAGAIQPQHF. CDR3 coding DNA: TGTGCCAGCGGGGGGGCAGGGGCGATTCAGCCCCAGCATTTT.

V and J are TRBV7-9 and TRBJ2-1; weak D call: TRBD1 (7 bases). The CDR3 consists of 12 residues. V was clipped by 7 bases and J by 5 bases, with 9 bases between them. Germline lookup yields CDR1 SEHNR and CDR2 FQNEAQ (reference sequence). The CDR3 nucleotides read TGTGCCAGCACCAGGGGGGACAATGAGCAGTTCTTC. This encodes CASTRGDNEQFF.

The chain is built from TRBV6-1 and TRBJ1-5; 9 bases agree with TRBD1. Germline CDR1 is MNHNS and CDR2 is SASEGT. The CDR3 runs 15 residues. V was clipped by 10 bases and J by 3 bases; unmatched bases: 10. CDR3 DNA sequence: TGTGCCAACAGGGACAGGGCTATATTCAATCAGCCCCAGCATTTT. Translating gives CANRDRAIFNQPQHF.

This chain connects TRBV7-2 to TRBJ2-5, with a tentative D call TRBD1 (5 bases). V shed 3 bases and J shed 2 bases, with 13 bases lying between them. CDR1 is SGHTA and CDR2 is FQGNSA in the germline V gene. This CDR3 is 15 amino acids long. The chain's CDR3 is CASSFSRTQQETQYF. In DNA form, the CDR3 reads TGTGCCAGCAGCTTTTCCCGGACACAACAAGAGACCCAGTACTTC.

The table lists this clone with a count of one. The chain links TRBV5-1 to TRBJ2-3, with 12 bases fitting TRBD2. CDR1 is SGHRS, CDR2 YFSETQ, per germline. This CDR3 has 16 residues. V gave up 0 bases and J gave up 1 base; unmatched junction bases: 0. CDR3 sequence reads: CASSLGLAGGTDTQYF. The CDR3 DNA follows: TGCGCCAGCAGCTTGGGACTAGCGGGAGGCACAGATACGCAGTATTTT.

J is TRBJ2-1 and V is TRBV9; the D gene is possibly TRBD2 (5 bases). Trimming left V 3 bases short and J 4 bases short, with 8 bases between. Germline assignment: CDR1 SGDLS and CDR2 YYNGEE. This CDR3 region has 13 residues. The CDR3 region is CASSATNYNEQFF. CDR3 DNA: TGTGCCAGCAGCGCGACTAATTACAATGAGCAGTTCTTC.

The J gene is TRBJ1-3, the V gene TRBV4-3, with D perhaps matching TRBD1 (5 bases). The ends were cut back, 2 bases at V and 0 bases at J, with 17 bases in the middle. In germline, CDR1 is LGHNA, CDR2 YSLEER. The CDR3 has 18 amino acids. CDR3 protein: CASSQHGGAVSSGNTIYF. In DNA, the CDR3 is TGCGCCAGCAGCCAACATGGGGGTGCAGTTAGCTCTGGAAACACCATATATTTT.

A single count supports this clone. V usage is TRBV18 and J usage is TRBJ2-7; D uncertain. Germline V gives CDR1 KGHSH, CDR2 LQKENI. The CDR3 sequence is 11 residues long. Trimming removed 3 bases from V and 6 bases from J, with 6 bases in between. CDR3 sequence reads: CASSPDIEQYF. For the CDR3, the DNA is TGTGCCAGCTCACCCGACATCGAGCAGTACTTC.

CDR3 nucleotide sequence: TGTGCCAGCAGCTTAGGCGAGATTAGGACGAACACTGAAGCTTTCTTT. This codes for CASSLGEIRTNTEAFF. V is TRBV7-9 and J is TRBJ1-1; D is unresolved. Germline assignment: CDR1 SEHNR and CDR2 FQNEAQ (reference sequence). Deletions cut 1 base from V and 1 base from J, with 13 bases between. CDR3 length: 16 residues.

The V and J genes are TRBV6-6 and TRBJ1-5; weak D call: TRBD1 (5 bases). The CDR3 spans 14 residues. The V end lost 4 bases, the J end lost 4 bases, and 11 bases lay between the germline ends. Per germline, CDR1 MNHNY and CDR2 SVGAGI (reference sequence). In DNA, the CDR3 is TGTGCCAGCAGTTTCCGACAGAATAATCAGCCCCAGCATTTT. Encoded protein: CASSFRQNNQPQHF.

This chain uses TRBV6-1 with TRBJ2-7, with a possible D match to TRBD2 (6 bases). Germline V lookup: CDR1 MNHNS, CDR2 SASEGT. Trimming stripped 0 bases from V and 3 bases from J, with 15 bases between. CDR3 size: 16 residues. CDR3 amino acids: CASSEASGRVRYEQYF. CDR3 in DNA: TGTGCCAGCAGTGAAGCTAGCGGCAGGGTACGCTACGAGCAGTACTTC.

This CDR3 is CASSLGPTTDNEQFF. CDR3 coding DNA: TGTGCCAGCAGCTTGGGGCCAACCACTGACAATGAGCAGTTCTTC. V and J are TRBV5-4 and TRBJ2-1; D uncertain. The CDR3 sequence is 15 residues long. CDR1 SGHNT and CDR2 YYREEE come from the germline V gene (reference sequence). V lost 0 bases to trimming and J lost 5 bases, with 12 bases between them.

V is TRBV7-6 and J is TRBJ2-2, with D perhaps matching TRBD1 (5 bases). Germline-derived CDR1 and CDR2 are SGHVS and FNYEAQ. V was trimmed by 6 bases and J by 1 base, leaving 9 bases between them. CDR3 length: 14 amino acids. CDR3 region: CASSSGQNTGELFF. The CDR3 DNA reads TGTGCCAGCAGTTCCGGACAGAACACCGGGGAGCTGTTTTTT.

The chain recombines TRBV7-9 with TRBJ2-2; 8 bases align to TRBD1. V shed 2 bases and J 4 bases; nucleotides not matched to a gene: 3. Germline-derived CDR1 and CDR2 are SEHNR and FQNEAQ (reference sequence). The CDR3 is made up of 15 amino acids. The CDR3 coding sequence is TGTGCCAGCAGCTTACCCCAGGGGGCCACCGGGGAGCTGTTTTTT. As protein: CASSLPQGATGELFF.

V and J are TRBV7-9 and TRBJ2-1, with TRBD2 matching 7 bases. V was pared by 5 bases and J by 9 bases, with 10 bases of the junction left unmatched. The CDR3 has 14 amino acids. Germline CDR1 and CDR2: SEHNR and FQNEAQ (reference sequence). For the CDR3, the DNA is TGTGCCAGCAGCCCCATCGGGCGGGAGTTTGAGCAGTTCTTC. This sequence encodes CASSPIGREFEQFF. Supplemented by reference TRBV7-9 and TRBJ2-1, the full variable domain reads DTGVSQNPRHKITKRGQNVTFRCDPISEHNRLYWYRQTLGQGPEFLTYFQNEAQLEKSRLLSDRFSAERPKGSFSTLEIQRTEQGDSAMYLCASSPIGREFEQFFGPGTRLTVL.

The rearrangement joins TRBV2 to TRBJ1-1; weak D call: TRBD1 (5 bases). With 1 base removed from V and 13 bases from J, the gap between germline ends came to 16 bases. The CDR3 contains 13 residues. The germline V gene has CDR1 SNHLY and CDR2 FYNNEI. The CDR3 protein is CASSEGVGGLVFF. In DNA form, the CDR3 reads TGTGCCAGCAGTGAAGGGGTTGGGGGACTTGTTTTCTTT.